These 26 T cell receptor beta chains share one sample of origin, sequenced in a study of tumor and adjacent non-tumor tissue in lung cancer. TCRbeta libraries were built with three rounds of nested PCR, modified from ARM-PCR. Each CDR3 protein is one row after TCRdb ran MiXCR on the multiplex PCR reads. The top ten clones hold around 17% of a sample with tens of thousands of distinct CDR3 sequences, roughly 60% of them seen once. The template was RNA from unsorted bulk tissue. Distant lung tissue was collected more than 3 cm away from the tumor edge. Sequenced input: distant non-tumor lung tissue. These TCRs come from a woman between 40 and 55 years old with non-small cell lung cancer.

This clonotype was recorded only once. A clone one base away is much larger, so this may be a read error. The chain links TRBV20-1 to TRBJ2-3; 9 nucleotides line up with TRBD2. This CDR3 has 16 amino acids. V shed 6 bases, J shed 0 bases, and the junction held 10 bases outside the gene matches. Germline assignment: CDR1 DFQATT and CDR2 SNEGSKA (reference sequence). The CDR3: CSANGASGVSTDTQYF. For the CDR3, the DNA is TGCAGTGCGAATGGAGCTAGCGGGGTTAGCACAGATACGCAGTATTTT.

A note on this clonotype: A single base separates this from a much larger clone, so it may be a read error. J is TRBJ1-1 and V is TRBV20-1; no clear D gene. The V end lost 2 bases, the J end lost 5 bases, and 9 bases lay between the germline ends. The CDR3 has 12 residues. Germline CDR1 DFQATT, CDR2 SNEGSKA (reference sequence). CDR3 protein: CSARSPKTEAFF. CDR3 in DNA: TGCAGTGCTAGATCTCCGAAGACTGAAGCTTTCTTT.

Points on this clonotype: A much larger clone differs from this one at a single base, so this may be a read error. The V gene is TRBV5-6, the J gene TRBJ2-2, with TRBD2 matching over 13 bases. The CDR3 loop spans 17 amino acids. Germline V gene sequence: CDR1 SGHDT, CDR2 YYEEEE. J lost 5 bases, V lost 6 bases, and 10 bases had no gene match. CDR3 in amino acids: CASNTGLAGVRTGELFF. The CDR3 region has the DNA TGTGCCAGCAACACCGGACTAGCGGGAGTTCGGACCGGGGAGCTGTTTTTT.

This clonotype was found once. As the CDR3 is not closed by the conserved phenylalanine or tryptophan, this likely results from a read error. This sequence joins TRBV11-3 and TRBJ2-1; D is ambiguous. Deletions cut 4 bases from V and 0 bases from J, with 10 bases between. This CDR3 comprises 15 residues. Germline V gives CDR1 SGHNT, CDR2 YENEEA. CDR3 in DNA: TGTGCCAGCAGCTCAAGACCTAGCTCCTACAATGAGCAGTTCTTA. Amino acid sequence: CASSSRPSSYNEQFL.

This clonotype was counted between two and nine times. A much larger clone is a single base away; this may be a read error. The genes are TRBV6-1 and TRBJ2-5; no reliable D call. Germline loops: CDR1 MNHNS, CDR2 SASEGT. The CDR3 has 11 residues. The CDR3 DNA reads as TGTGCCAGCAGTGTCGGAGAGACCCAGCACTTC. This codes for CASSVGETQHF.

This clonotype was observed once. This chain uses TRBV11-2 with TRBJ1-4; possibly TRBD1 for D (5 bases). V lost 7 bases, J lost 8 bases, and 23 bases lay in between. The CDR3 contains 16 residues. The germline V gene has CDR1 SGHAT and CDR2 FQNNGV. The CDR3 sequence is CASNLQGQVRDEKLFF. CDR3 DNA: TGTGCCAGCAACCTTCAGGGCCAGGTGCGGGACGAAAAACTGTTTTTT.

This clonotype occurred many times. An end of the junction does not agree with germline; a read error may underlie this. V gene TRBV20-1 combines with J gene TRBJ1-1; maybe TRBD1 (6 bases). Germline-derived CDR1 and CDR2 are DFQATT and SNEGSKA (reference sequence). CDR3 length: 14 amino acids. The CDR3: CSARGGRAVDEAFF. The CDR3 DNA follows: TGCAGTGCAAGAGGGGGAAGGGCCGTGGATGAAGCTTTCTTT.

Comment on this clonotype: At one of its ends the junction is not consistent with the germline gene, which may arise from a read error. V gene TRBV29-1 combines with J gene TRBJ1-6, with 8 bases that match TRBD1. Germline-derived CDR1 and CDR2 are SQVTM and ANQGSEA. This CDR3 comprises 14 residues. The CDR3 spells CIARTGWDNSPLHF. CDR3 sequence (DNA): TGCATCGCCAGGACAGGGTGGGATAATTCACCCCTTCACTTT.

Ten or more counts support this clonotype. The chain couples TRBV10-3 to TRBJ2-1, with a tentative D call TRBD1 (5 bases). This CDR3 spans 14 amino acids. Trimming stripped 9 bases from V and 9 bases from J, with 21 bases between. CDR1 is ENHRY, CDR2 SYGVKD, per germline. The CDR3 nucleotides are TGTGCCATTAAAGGGGCCAGCGCGGCCGGTGAGCAGTTCTTC. This codes for CAIKGASAAGEQFF.

The chain carries TRBV6-2 or TRBV6-3 and TRBJ2-1; D is uncertain. The CDR3 runs to 14 residues. V gave up 11 bases and J gave up 7 bases, with 21 bases separating them. Germline V gene sequence: CDR1 MNHEY, CDR2 SVGEGT. The CDR3 nucleotides read TGTGCCGGCACCTCGATGCGGAAGCGAAATGAGCAGTTCTTC. It is translated as CAGTSMRKRNEQFF.

As for this clonotype: Because the CDR3 is missing its conserved closing phenylalanine or tryptophan, this is likely a read error. The DNA is left out, because the CDR3 cannot be placed on it with certainty; the CDR3 is given as TCRdb lists it. V gene TRBV11-2 combines with J gene TRBJ2-6. Ends included, the CDR3 has 16 residues. Per the germline V gene, CDR1 is SGHAT and CDR2 is FQNNGV. CDR3 loop: CASSWSDHSGANVQTL.

The rearrangement joins TRBV5-1 to TRBJ2-1, with D hard to call. V was shortened by 0 bases and J by 9 bases, with 10 bases between the two germline ends. The CDR3 runs 13 residues. In germline, CDR1 is SGHRS, CDR2 YFSETQ. The CDR3 nucleotides are TGCGCCAGCAGCTTGGTCGGTAACAGTGAGCAGTTCTTC. As protein: CASSLVGNSEQFF.

This clonotype was observed a few times. One base away lies a much larger clone, so this may be a sequencing read error. The CDR3 nucleotides read TGTGCCAGCAGTAGGAGCAATCAGTCCCAGCATTTT. Amino acids: CASSRSNQSQHF. J is TRBJ1-5 and V is TRBV12-3 or TRBV12-4, with D hard to call. This CDR3 spans 12 amino acids.

This clonotype was recorded many times. This rearrangement joins TRBV28 to TRBJ2-3; D not resolved. This CDR3 contains 15 residues. V lost 4 bases and J lost 1, with 12 bases in between. Germline V lookup: CDR1 MDHEN, CDR2 SYDVKM. CDR3 sequence reads: CASSSPPMGTDTQYF. The CDR3 region has the DNA TGTGCCAGCAGTTCGCCACCGATGGGCACAGATACGCAGTATTTT.

As regards this clonotype: The junction differs from germline at one of its ends, possibly a read error. This chain uses TRBV6-5 with TRBJ2-7, with 8 bases matching TRBD2. CDR3 length equals 15 residues. Germline CDR1 and CDR2: MNHEY and SVGAGI. CDR3 sequence (DNA): TGTGCCGGCAGTTACCGGGGGGGGCCCGTCGACGAGCAGTACTTC. Amino acids: CAGSYRGGPVDEQYF.

As concerns this clonotype: This could be a read error, since a much larger clone is one nucleotide away. The J gene is TRBJ2-1, the V gene TRBV5-1; 9 nucleotides align to TRBD2. Germline values: CDR1 SGHRS, CDR2 YFSETQ. The CDR3 is 13 amino acids. CDR3 bases: TGCGCCAGCAGCTCTTATAGCGGGAGTGAGCAGATCTTC. Protein product: CASSSYSGSEQIF.

This clonotype showed up just a few times. This chain links TRBV7-3 with TRBJ2-1; tentatively, D is TRBD2 (6 bases). Germline CDR1 SGHTA, CDR2 FQGTGA. The V end was cut by 5 bases, the J end by 5 bases, with 16 bases between. The CDR3 is 15 amino acids. CDR3 amino acids: CASSSRGLPNNEQFF. Written as DNA, the CDR3 is TGTGCCAGCAGCAGCCGAGGACTACCCAACAATGAGCAGTTCTTC.

This chain uses TRBV11-2 with TRBJ2-1; the match to TRBD2 covers 7 bases. Germline loops: CDR1 SGHAT, CDR2 FQNNGV. CDR3 length: 13 residues. The V gene end was trimmed by 5 bases and the J gene end by 16 bases; junction bases not matched to a gene: 14. The CDR3 spells CASSRGDYNGQFF. The CDR3 DNA is TGTGCCAGCAGCCGGGGGGATTACAATGGGCAATTCTTC.

In regard to this clonotype: This clone may be a read error of a much larger clone one base away. V and J are TRBV25-1 and TRBJ2-3, with D possibly TRBD1 on 6 matching bases. The CDR3 consists of 16 residues. Deletions cut 2 bases from V and 3 bases from J, with 15 bases between. The germline V gene encodes CDR1 MGHDK and CDR2 SYGVNS. CDR3 bases: TGTGCCAGCAGTGAAATACAGGGTGGCGAAACAGATACGCAGTATTTT. Translation gives CASSEIQGGETDTQYF.

Comments on this clonotype: The CDR3 does not close with the conserved phenylalanine or tryptophan, likely indicating a read error. The chain recombines TRBV29-1 with TRBJ2-2; 8 bases align to TRBD1. The V gene's germline CDR1 is SQVTM and CDR2 ANQGSEA. CDR3 size: 15 residues. CDR3 sequence: CCVEGRGRMYGELFY. The CDR3 DNA follows: TGCTGCGTTGAAGGCAGGGGGCGTATGTACGGGGAGCTGTTTTAT.

In the case of this clonotype: A much larger clone differs from this one at a single base, so this may be a read error. The V call is TRBV5-5, the J call TRBJ2-7; D is perhaps TRBD2 (6 bases). This CDR3 spans 14 amino acids. Germline V gives CDR1 SGHKS, CDR2 YYEKEE (reference sequence). In DNA, the CDR3 is TGTGTCAGCAGCTGGGAGGCATTTTCCTACGAGCAGTACTTC. It is translated as CVSSWEAFSYEQYF.

CDR3 DNA sequence: TGTGCCTGGAGTGTACATCCCGACAGCTTTCTTTACGAGCAGTACTTC. This encodes CAWSVHPDSFLYEQYF. J is TRBJ2-7 and V is TRBV30; TRBD1 might be the D (5 bases). V lost 0 bases, J lost 4 bases, and 19 bases lay in between. This CDR3 comprises 16 residues. Germline CDR1 is GTSNPN and CDR2 is SVGIG (reference sequence). The full variable domain, in which reference TRBV30 and TRBJ2-7 provide the parts outside the CDR3, is SQTIHQWPATLVQPVGSPLSLECTVEGTSNPNLYWYRQAAGRGLQLLFYSVGIGQISSEVPQNLSASRPQDRQFILSSKKLLLSDSGFYLCAWSVHPDSFLYEQYFGPGTRLTVT.

J is TRBJ2-7 and V is TRBV30, with TRBD2 identical over 7 bases. V lost 5 bases, J lost 1 base, and 20 bases stayed unmatched. There are 18 residues in the CDR3. CDR1 is GTSNPN, CDR2 SVGIG, per germline (reference sequence). The CDR3 spells CAWRSYHWASGKSYEQYF. CDR3 sequence (DNA): TGTGCCTGGCGCTCTTACCACTGGGCTAGCGGCAAATCCTACGAGCAGTACTTC. Filled out from reference TRBV30 and TRBJ2-7, the complete variable domain reads SQTIHQWPATLVQPVGSPLSLECTVEGTSNPNLYWYRQAAGRGLQLLFYSVGIGQISSEVPQNLSASRPQDRQFILSSKKLLLSDSGFYLCAWRSYHWASGKSYEQYFGPGTRLTVT.

This clonotype was recorded only once. Relative to the germline gene, one junction end is altered; a read error may explain this. The chain links TRBV6-6 to TRBJ2-3; 8 bases map to TRBD2. This CDR3 has 16 residues. Germline V lookup: CDR1 MNHNY, CDR2 SVGAGI (reference sequence). CDR3 residues: CASIHRGGLNTDTQYF. Written as DNA, the CDR3 is TGTGCCAGCATCCACCGGGGGGGCCTTAACACAGATACACAGTATTTT.

A remark on this clonotype: A much bigger clone sits one base away, suggesting this may be a read error. The chain links TRBV28 to TRBJ2-2; TRBD1 agrees at 8 bases. This CDR3 has 14 residues. V shed 10 bases and J 1 base; nucleotides not matched to a gene: 5. CDR1 MDHEN and CDR2 SYDVKM come from the germline V gene. CDR3 sequence (DNA): TGTGCCAACAGAACAGGGGGGAACACCGGGGAGCTGTTTTTT. Its protein product is CANRTGGNTGELFF.

The V and J genes are TRBV24-1 and TRBJ2-2; 7 bases map to TRBD2. This CDR3 contains 16 residues. CDR1 and CDR2 (germline): KGHDR, SFDVKD. V shed 3 bases, J shed 0 bases, and the junction held 3 bases outside the gene matches. CDR3 DNA: TGTGCCACCAGTGATCCAGCGGGAACGAACACCGGGGAGCTGTTTTTT. It specifies CATSDPAGTNTGELFF.